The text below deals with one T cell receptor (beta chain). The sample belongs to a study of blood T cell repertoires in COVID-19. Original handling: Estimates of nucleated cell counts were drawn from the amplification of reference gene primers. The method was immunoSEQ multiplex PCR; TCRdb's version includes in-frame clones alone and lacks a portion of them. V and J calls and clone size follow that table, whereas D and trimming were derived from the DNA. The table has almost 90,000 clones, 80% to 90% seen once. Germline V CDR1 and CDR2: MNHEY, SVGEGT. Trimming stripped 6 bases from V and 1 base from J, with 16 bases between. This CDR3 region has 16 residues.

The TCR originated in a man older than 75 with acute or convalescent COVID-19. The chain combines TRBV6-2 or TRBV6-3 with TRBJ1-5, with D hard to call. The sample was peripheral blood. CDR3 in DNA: TGTGCCAGCAGCTCCAATTACCGAGGGAGCAATCAGCCCCAGCATTTT. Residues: CASSSNYRGSNQPQHF.